This TCR beta chain was captured in a study of shared clonotypes between healthy human individuals. General observations from the study: Non-shared clonotypes were found to have lower generation probabilities than the clonotypes that were shared by all four of the sorted-subset donors. Among donors, the sharing of clonotypes was expected to be influenced by sequencing depth.

Germline trimming cut 7 bases from V and 0 bases from J; bases unmatched to any gene: 5. The CDR3 extends over 15 amino acids. Germline V lookup: CDR1 LNHDA, CDR2 SQIVND (reference sequence). CD45RA+ naive and CD45RA-negative memory subsets were separated from CD4+ cells. Deep-level settings were used for running the assay. The protocol was immunoSEQ multiplex PCR, while the TCRdb copy is restricted to in-frame clones and leaves out a portion. The sample consists of millions of clones, 90% to 95% of them appearing once. As regards this clone: No antigen is known for it.

Sequencing was carried out using naive CD4+ T cells sorted from blood. Specified subset: CD45RA+ positively selected. J is TRBJ2-3 and V is TRBV19; TRBD2 matches at 9 bases. The clonotype originates from a man younger than 30 in good health. In DNA, the CDR3 is TGTGCCAGTACCGAGACTAGCGGTAGCACAGATACGCAGTATTTT. It specifies CASTETSGSTDTQYF.